What follows is one TCR beta chain and its context. The sample belongs to a study of blood T cell repertoires in COVID-19. Overall study: The samples span acute and convalescent COVID-19 from the United States, Italy and Spain. T cells, B-cell-depleted T cells, or PBMCs supplied cDNA or gDNA.

Methods used by the authors: Amplification of reference gene primers was used by the study to estimate nucleated cell counts. The method was immunoSEQ multiplex PCR; TCRdb's version includes in-frame clones alone and lacks a portion of them. V and J calls and clone size come straight from that table; D and trimming were deduced from the DNA. The sample records 180,000 or so clones, roughly 88% being singletons. The CDR3 has 13 amino acids. Trimming cost V 7 bases and J 4 bases, with 10 bases left between them. Per germline, CDR1 SNHLY and CDR2 FYNNEI. The sequence was obtained from a man between 60 and 75 years old who had recovered from COVID-19. The genes are TRBV2 and TRBJ2-2, with D unresolved. The sample taken for sequencing was peripheral blood. The CDR3 DNA sequence: TGTGCCAGCATGTCTAGTCCCACCGGGGAGCTGTTTTTT. The encoded protein is CASMSSPTGELFF. The whole variable domain, remainder taken from reference TRBV2 and TRBJ2-2, is EPEVTQTPSHQVTQMGQEVILRCVPISNHLYFYWYRQILGQKVEFLVSFYNNEISEKSEIFDDQFSVERPDGSNFTLKIRSTKLEDSAMYFCASMSSPTGELFFGEGSRLTVL.